A selection of T cell receptor beta chains follows, all from one sample in a study of beta chain features in type 1 diabetes. Profiling relied on immunoSEQ multiplex PCR, and the TCRdb table lists in-frame clones only, not all of them. The sample yields some 660,000 clones, about 14% seen once. What was sequenced was naive CD4+ T cells from blood. These receptors all stem from a man aged 18 to 29 with type 1 diabetes. Each CDR3 is given with its conserved first and last residue. A D gene is named only where the DNA matches it firmly. Rows may omit the clone size; those that give it use once, few, many or a size class.

NA,NA,TRBJ1-1,TRBV30,CAWIRGSNTEAFF,TGTGCCTGGATACGGGGAAGTAACACTGAAGCTTTCTTT
NA,few,TRBJ1-1,TRBV29-1,CSADVGVNTEAFF,TGCAGCGCCGATGTTGGGGTGAACACTGAAGCTTTCTTT
NA,NA,TRBJ2-7,TRBV5-4,CASSPGGGGRSYEQYF,TGTGCCAGCAGCCCCGGGGGAGGCGGCAGGTCCTACGAGCAGTACTTC
NA,NA,TRBJ1-4,TRBV7-6,CASSFQGVFNEKLFF,TGTGCCAGCAGCTTCCAGGGAGTGTTTAATGAAAAACTGTTTTTT
NA,few,TRBJ1-5,TRBV7-2,CASSQASRGQPQHF,TGTGCCAGCAGCCAAGCTAGCCGGGGGCAGCCCCAGCATTTT
NA,few,TRBJ1-2,TRBV30,CAWSEAGYTF,TGTGCCTGGAGTGAGGCTGGCTACACCTTC
TRBD1,few,TRBJ2-7,TRBV19,CASSVTGGEQYF,TGTGCCAGTAGTGTCACAGGGGGCGAGCAGTACTTC
NA,few,TRBJ2-1,TRBV28,CASSLAGTYNEQFF,TGTGCCAGCAGTTTAGCGGGGACCTACAATGAGCAGTTCTTC
NA,few,TRBJ2-5,TRBV7-2,CASSTGRETQYF,TGTGCCAGCAGCACAGGGAGAGAGACCCAGTACTTC
NA,NA,TRBJ2-1,TRBV5-1,CASSLIADSYNEQFF,TGCGCCAGCAGCTTGATCGCGGACTCCTACAATGAGCAGTTCTTC
TRBD2,NA,TRBJ2-4,TRBV27,CASSFLAGENIQYF,TGTGCCAGCAGTTTCCTAGCGGGCGAAAACATTCAGTACTTC
NA,NA,TRBJ2-7,TRBV30,CALLSSYEQYF,TGTGCCCTTTTGAGCTCCTACGAGCAGTACTTC
NA,few,TRBJ1-2,TRBV7-9,CASSLDGRANYGYTF,TGTGCCAGCAGCTTAGACGGCAGAGCTAACTATGGCTACACCTTC
NA,NA,TRBJ1-1,TRBV7-6,CASSLAGREAFF,TGTGCCAGCAGCTTAGCAGGGCGGGAAGCTTTCTTT
NA,few,TRBJ2-3,TRBV19,CASSPRLRDTQYF,TGTGCCAGTAGTCCGCGACTCCGGGATACGCAGTATTTT
NA,few,TRBJ2-3,TRBV30,CAWSLASSTDTQYF,TGTGCCTGGAGTCTAGCCTCTAGCACAGATACGCAGTATTTT
NA,few,TRBJ2-5,TRBV29-1,CSAAAVRQETQYF,TGCAGCGCGGCAGCAGTACGGCAAGAGACCCAGTACTTC